This T cell receptor beta chain was recovered during a study of T cells in Graves' hyperthyroidism and ophthalmopathy. V was clipped by 6 bases and J by 6 bases; unmatched bases: 10. This CDR3 is built from 15 residues. The cohort's ophthalmopathy patients, a group with duration under 3 months, had a Clinical Activity Score of at least 3 and a NOSPECS grade of at least 4. Every diagnosis used clinical symptoms, serum thyroxine and TRAb, thyroid ultrasound and orbital computed tomography. Note on this clonotype: This may come from a read error, since a much larger clone is one base off.

Researchers took RNA transcripts and amplified the TCR beta CDR3 regions from them. An initial round of RT-PCR targeting the TCR CDR3 relied on the HTBI primer set. TCRdb used MiXCR to reprocess the multiplex PCR reads, holding one entry per CDR3 protein. The sample contains about 260,000 distinct CDR3 sequences, 15% to 20% of which appear only once. The sample consisted of blood. The sequence was collected from a woman aged 18-29 years with Graves' ophthalmopathy. The chain recombines TRBV12-3 or TRBV12-4 with TRBJ2-7; 11 bases match TRBD2. CDR3 region: CASSILAGVKGEQYF. The CDR3 DNA reads as TGTGCCAGCAGCATACTAGCGGGAGTTAAGGGCGAGCAGTACTTC.